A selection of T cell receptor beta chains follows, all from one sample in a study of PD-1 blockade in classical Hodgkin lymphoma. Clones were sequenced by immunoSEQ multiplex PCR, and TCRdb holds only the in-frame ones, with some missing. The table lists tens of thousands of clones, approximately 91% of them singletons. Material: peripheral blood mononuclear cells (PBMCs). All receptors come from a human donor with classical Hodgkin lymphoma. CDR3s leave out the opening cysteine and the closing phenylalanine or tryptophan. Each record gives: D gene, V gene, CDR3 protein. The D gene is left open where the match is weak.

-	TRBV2	ASRGAVETQY
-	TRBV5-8	ASSLALATRGEQF
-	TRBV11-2	ASSLEGRNYGYT
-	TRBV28	ASSFTANTEAF
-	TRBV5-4	ASSLDLAVHNEQF
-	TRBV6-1	ASSLQGPNTEAF
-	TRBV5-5	ASSAIRNQDLFGIYGYT
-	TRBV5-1	ASSAGLGNYGYT
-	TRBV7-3	ASTSSPADYNEQF
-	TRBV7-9	ASSLPLAESNTGELF
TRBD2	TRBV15	ATSRDQDTLAGVETQY
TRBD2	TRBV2	ASKTLAGWGYEQF
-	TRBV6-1	ASSEQGSNYGYT
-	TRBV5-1	ASSFEGRTGGYT
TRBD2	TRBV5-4	ASSLDPSGTYEQY
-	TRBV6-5	ASRARTDPSLGYT
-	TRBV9	ASSPAGSNNQPQH
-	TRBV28	ASSLSWQGYSNQPQH
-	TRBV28	ASSPRQKGSNPRINTEAF
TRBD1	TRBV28	ASRRGTVNEKLF
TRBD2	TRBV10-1	ASSRAGTGDTQY
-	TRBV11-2	ASSLGADLNTEAF
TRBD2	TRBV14	ASSSLGSGNYNEQF
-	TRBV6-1	ASSESQRTDTQY
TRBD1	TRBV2	ASGRDRGSTGELF
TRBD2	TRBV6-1	ASSEASGRWDEQF
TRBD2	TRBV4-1	ASSQDLAGPTGELF
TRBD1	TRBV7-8	ASSLGQQETQY
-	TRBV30	AWSFSYVRGEKLF
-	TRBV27	ASSVTGNTEAF
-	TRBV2	ASKGRGTYEQY
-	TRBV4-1	ASSQGPTRSSYEQY
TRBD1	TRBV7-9	ASSLGLDRGMSETQY
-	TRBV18	ASSPSGTGELF
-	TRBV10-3	AMGAASGNTIY
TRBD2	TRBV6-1	ASSEAVGLAGQY
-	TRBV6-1	ASRTELSQPQH
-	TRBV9	ASSVLGRNEKLF
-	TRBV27	ASSPRRSYGYT
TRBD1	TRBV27	ASSRTGQGYGYT
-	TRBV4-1	ASSPSRDYNEQF
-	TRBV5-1	ASSLGQDTTEAF
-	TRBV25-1	ASSEYSGYEQY
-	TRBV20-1	SATPGDTQY
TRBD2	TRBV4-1	ASSRPAGGLETQY
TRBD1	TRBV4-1	ASSQAETGSGELF
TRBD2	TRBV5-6	ASTKREEKTQY
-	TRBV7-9	ASSLPDAAYEQY